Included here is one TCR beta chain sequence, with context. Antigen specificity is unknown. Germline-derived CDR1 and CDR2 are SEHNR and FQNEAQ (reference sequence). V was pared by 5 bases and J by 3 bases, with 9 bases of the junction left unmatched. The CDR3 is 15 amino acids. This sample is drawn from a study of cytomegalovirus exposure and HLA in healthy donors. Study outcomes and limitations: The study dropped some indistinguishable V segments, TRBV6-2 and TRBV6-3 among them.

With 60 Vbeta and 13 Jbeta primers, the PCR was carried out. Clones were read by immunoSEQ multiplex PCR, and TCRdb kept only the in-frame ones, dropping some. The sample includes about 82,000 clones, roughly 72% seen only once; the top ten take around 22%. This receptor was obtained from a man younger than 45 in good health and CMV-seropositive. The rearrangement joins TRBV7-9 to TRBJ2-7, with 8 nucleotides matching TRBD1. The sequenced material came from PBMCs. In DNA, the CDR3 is TGTGCCAGCAGCCACGGACAGGGATGGTACTACGAGCAGTACTTC. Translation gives CASSHGQGWYYEQYF.